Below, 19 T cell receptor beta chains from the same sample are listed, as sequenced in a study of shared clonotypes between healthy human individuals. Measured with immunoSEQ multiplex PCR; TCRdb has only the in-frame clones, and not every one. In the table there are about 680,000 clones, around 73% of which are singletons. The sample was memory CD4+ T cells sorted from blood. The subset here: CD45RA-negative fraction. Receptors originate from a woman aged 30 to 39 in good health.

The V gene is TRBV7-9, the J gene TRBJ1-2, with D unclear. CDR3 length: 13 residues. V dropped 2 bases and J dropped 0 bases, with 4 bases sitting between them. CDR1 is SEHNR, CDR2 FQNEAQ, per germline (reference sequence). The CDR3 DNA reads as TGTGCCAGCAGCTTAAGAACTAACTATGGCTACACCTTC. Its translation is CASSLRTNYGYTF.

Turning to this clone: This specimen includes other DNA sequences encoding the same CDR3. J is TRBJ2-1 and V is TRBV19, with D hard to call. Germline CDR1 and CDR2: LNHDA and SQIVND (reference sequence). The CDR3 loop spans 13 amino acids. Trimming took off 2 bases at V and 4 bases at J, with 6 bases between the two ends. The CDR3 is CASSISGYNEQFF. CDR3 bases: TGTGCCAGTAGTATATCCGGTTACAATGAGCAGTTCTTC.

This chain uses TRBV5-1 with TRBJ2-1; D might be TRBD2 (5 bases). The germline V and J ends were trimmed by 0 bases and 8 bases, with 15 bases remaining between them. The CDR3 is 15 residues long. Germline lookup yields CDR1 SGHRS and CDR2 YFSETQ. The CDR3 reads CASSLAPAGVDEQFF. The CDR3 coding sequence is TGCGCCAGCAGCTTGGCCCCGGCGGGCGTGGATGAGCAGTTCTTC.

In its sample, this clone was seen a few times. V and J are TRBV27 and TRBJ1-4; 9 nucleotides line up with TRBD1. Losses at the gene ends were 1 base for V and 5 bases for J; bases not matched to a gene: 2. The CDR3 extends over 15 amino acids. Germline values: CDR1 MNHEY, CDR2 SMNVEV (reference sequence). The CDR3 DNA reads TGTGCCAGCAGTTTATTAGGGACAGGGAATGAAAAACTGTTTTTT. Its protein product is CASSLLGTGNEKLFF.

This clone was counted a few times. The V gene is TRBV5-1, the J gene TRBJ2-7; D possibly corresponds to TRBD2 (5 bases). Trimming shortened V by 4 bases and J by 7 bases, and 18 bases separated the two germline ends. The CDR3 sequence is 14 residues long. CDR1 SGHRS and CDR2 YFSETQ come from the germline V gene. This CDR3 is CASSEGLSTGEQYF. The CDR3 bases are TGCGCCAGCAGCGAGGGCCTATCTACGGGGGAGCAGTACTTC. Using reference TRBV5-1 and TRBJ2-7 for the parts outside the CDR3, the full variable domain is KAGVTQTPRYLIKTRGQQVTLSCSPISGHRSVSWYQQTPGQGLQFLFEYFSETQRNKGNFPGRFSGRQFSNSRSEMNVSTLELGDSALYLCASSEGLSTGEQYFGPGTRLTVT.

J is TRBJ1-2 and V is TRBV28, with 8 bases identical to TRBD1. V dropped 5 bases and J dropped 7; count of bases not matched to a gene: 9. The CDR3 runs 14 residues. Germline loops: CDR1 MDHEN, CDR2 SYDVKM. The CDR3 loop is CASSRVPGGFGYTF. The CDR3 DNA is TGTGCCAGCAGTCGAGTTCCAGGGGGCTTTGGCTACACCTTC.

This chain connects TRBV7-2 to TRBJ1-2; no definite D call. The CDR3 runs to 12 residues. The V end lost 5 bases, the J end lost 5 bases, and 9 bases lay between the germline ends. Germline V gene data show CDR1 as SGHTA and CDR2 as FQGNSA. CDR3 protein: CASSAGDYGYTF. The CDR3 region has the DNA TGTGCCAGCAGCGCAGGTGATTATGGCTACACCTTC.

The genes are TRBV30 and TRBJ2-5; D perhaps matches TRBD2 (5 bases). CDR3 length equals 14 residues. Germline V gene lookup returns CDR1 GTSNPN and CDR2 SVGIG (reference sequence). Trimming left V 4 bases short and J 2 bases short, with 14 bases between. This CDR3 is CAWNRRAGQETQYF. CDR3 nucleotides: TGTGCCTGGAACCGGCGGGCAGGACAAGAGACCCAGTACTTC.

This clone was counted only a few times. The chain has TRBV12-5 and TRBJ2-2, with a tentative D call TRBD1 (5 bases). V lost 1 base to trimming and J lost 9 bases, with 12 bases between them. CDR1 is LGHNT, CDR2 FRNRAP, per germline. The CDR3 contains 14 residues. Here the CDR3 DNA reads TGTGCTAGTGGTTTGGGCCAGGGTGCTCGGGAGCTGTTTTTT. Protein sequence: CASGLGQGARELFF.

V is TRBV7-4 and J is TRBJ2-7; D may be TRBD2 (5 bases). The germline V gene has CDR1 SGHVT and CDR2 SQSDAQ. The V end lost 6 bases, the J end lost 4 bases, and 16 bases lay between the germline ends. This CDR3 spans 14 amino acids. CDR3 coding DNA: TGTGCCAGCAGACGGGGTGAACCGCGGTACGAGCAGTACTTC. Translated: CASRRGEPRYEQYF. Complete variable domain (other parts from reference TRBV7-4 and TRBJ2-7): GAGVSQSPRYKVAKRGRDVALRCDSISGHVTLYWYRQTLGQGSEVLTYSQSDAQRDKSGRPSGRFSAERPERSVSTLKIQRTEQGDSAVYLCASRRGEPRYEQYFGPGTRLTVT.

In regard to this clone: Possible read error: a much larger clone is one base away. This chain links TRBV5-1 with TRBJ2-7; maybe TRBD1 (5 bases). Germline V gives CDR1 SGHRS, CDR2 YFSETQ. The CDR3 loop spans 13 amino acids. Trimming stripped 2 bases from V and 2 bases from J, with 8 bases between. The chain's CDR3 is CASSFDRAYEQYF. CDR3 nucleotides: TGCGCCAGCAGCTTTGACAGAGCCTACGAGCAGTACTTC.

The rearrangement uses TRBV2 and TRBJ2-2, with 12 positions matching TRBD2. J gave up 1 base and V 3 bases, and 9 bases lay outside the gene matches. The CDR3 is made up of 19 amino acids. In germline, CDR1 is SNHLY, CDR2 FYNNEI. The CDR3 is CASSDWTSGMVGNTGELFF. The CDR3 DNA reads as TGTGCCAGCAGTGATTGGACTAGCGGGATGGTCGGGAACACCGGGGAGCTGTTTTTT.

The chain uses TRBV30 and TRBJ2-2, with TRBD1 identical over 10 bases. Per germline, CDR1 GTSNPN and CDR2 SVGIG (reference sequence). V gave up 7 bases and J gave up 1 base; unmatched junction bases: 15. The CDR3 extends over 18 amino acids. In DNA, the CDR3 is TGTGCCTCGATGGGACAGGGGTCCCCCATCGAGAACACCGGGGAGCTGTTTTTT. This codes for CASMGQGSPIENTGELFF.

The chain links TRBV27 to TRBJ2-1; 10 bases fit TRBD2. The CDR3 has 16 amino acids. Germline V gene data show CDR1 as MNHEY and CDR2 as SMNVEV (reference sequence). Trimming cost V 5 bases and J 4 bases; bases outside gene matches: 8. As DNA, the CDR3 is TGTGCCAGCAGTCGGCTAGCGGGAGAAATGTACAATGAGCAGTTCTTC. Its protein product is CASSRLAGEMYNEQFF.

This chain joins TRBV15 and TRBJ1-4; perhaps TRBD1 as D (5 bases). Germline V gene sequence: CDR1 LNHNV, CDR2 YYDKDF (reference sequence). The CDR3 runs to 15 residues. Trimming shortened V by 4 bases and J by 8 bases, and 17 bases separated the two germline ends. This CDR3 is CATSIREDGWEKLFF. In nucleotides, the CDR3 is TGTGCCACCAGCATCAGGGAAGACGGTTGGGAAAAACTGTTTTTT.

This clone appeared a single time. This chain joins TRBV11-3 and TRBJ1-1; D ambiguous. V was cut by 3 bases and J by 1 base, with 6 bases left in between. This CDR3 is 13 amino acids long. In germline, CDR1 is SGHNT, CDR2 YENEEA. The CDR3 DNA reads TGTGCCAGCAGCTTGACCCAGAACACTGAAGCTTTCTTT. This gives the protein CASSLTQNTEAFF. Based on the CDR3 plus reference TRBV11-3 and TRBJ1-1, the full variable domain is EAGVVQSPRYKIIEKKQPVAFWCNPISGHNTLYWYLQNLGQGPELLIRYENEEAVDDSQLPKDRFSAERLKGVDSTLKIQPAELGDSAVYLCASSLTQNTEAFFGQGTRLTVV.

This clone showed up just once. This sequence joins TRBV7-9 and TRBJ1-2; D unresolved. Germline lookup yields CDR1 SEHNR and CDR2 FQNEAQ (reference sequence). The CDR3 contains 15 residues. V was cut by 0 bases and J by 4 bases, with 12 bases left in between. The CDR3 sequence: CASSLAQAVGYGYTF. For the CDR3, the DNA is TGTGCCAGCAGCTTAGCTCAGGCAGTGGGCTATGGCTACACCTTC.

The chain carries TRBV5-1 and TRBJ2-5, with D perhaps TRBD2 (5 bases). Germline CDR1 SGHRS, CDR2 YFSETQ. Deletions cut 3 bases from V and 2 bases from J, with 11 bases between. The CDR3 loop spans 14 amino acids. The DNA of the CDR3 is TGCGCCAGCAGCTCGCGAAGCGGTCAAGAGACCCAGTACTTC. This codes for CASSSRSGQETQYF. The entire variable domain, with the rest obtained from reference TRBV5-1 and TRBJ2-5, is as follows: KAGVTQTPRYLIKTRGQQVTLSCSPISGHRSVSWYQQTPGQGLQFLFEYFSETQRNKGNFPGRFSGRQFSNSRSEMNVSTLELGDSALYLCASSSRSGQETQYFGPGTRLLVL.

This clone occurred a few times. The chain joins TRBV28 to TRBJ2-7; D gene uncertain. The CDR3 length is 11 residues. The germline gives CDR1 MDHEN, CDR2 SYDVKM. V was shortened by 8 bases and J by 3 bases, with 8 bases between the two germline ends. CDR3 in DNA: TGTGCCAGCCAAGATGGCTACGAGCAGTACTTC. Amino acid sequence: CASQDGYEQYF. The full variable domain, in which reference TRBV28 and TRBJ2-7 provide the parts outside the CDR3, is DVKVTQSSRYLVKRTGEKVFLECVQDMDHENMFWYRQDPGLGLRLIYFSYDVKMKEKGDIPEGYSVSREKKERFSLILESASTNQTSMYLCASQDGYEQYFGPGTRLTVT.